This T cell receptor (beta chain) originates from a study of blood T cells in healthy people across ages. The authors ran a second PCR of roughly 6 to 12 cycles using a sample-barcoded 5' primer and a J-beta primer mix. TCRdb fed the 5' RACE reads into MiXCR, producing one record per CDR3 protein. Found here are some 1.6 million distinct CDR3 sequences, around 35% of them singletons; the top ten hold 11%. Looked up from germline, CDR1 is DFQATT and CDR2 is SNEGSKA (reference sequence). Trimming pared 0 bases from V and 3 bases from J, leaving 14 bases between. The CDR3 totals 16 residues. Material for sequencing was blood. J is TRBJ1-4 and V is TRBV20-1, with a possible D match to TRBD1 (5 bases). This TCR came from a woman aged 25 to 39 in good health. This CDR3 reads CSARDPSRDANEKLFF. CDR3 DNA: TGCAGTGCTAGAGATCCTAGCAGGGATGCTAATGAAAAACTGTTTTTT.